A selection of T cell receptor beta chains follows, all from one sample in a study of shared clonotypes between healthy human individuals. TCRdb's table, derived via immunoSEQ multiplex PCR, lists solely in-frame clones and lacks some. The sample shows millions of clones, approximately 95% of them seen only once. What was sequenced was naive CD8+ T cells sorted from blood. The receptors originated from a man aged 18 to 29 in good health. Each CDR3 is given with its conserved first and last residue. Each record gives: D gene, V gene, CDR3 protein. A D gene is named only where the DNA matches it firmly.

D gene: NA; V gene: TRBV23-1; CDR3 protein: CASSHMGTTIYEQYF
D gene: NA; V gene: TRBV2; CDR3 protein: CATSEGRIGSYLNYGYTF
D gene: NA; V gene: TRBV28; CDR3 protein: CASSPTKGYEQYF
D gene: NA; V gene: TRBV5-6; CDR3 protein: CASSLLQNTEELFF
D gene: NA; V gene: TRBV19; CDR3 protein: CASSSRPPSSYNEQFF
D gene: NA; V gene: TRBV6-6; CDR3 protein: CASSVFAGPHQETQYF
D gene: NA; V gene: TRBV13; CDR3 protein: CASSLAQYNSPLHF
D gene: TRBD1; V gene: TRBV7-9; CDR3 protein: CASSPPRAGGLYNEQFF
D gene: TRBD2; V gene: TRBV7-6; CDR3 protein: CASSSEAGIHNEQFF
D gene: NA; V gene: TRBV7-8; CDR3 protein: CASSKGPYEQYF
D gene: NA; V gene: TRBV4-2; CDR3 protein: CASSQYRASTEAFF
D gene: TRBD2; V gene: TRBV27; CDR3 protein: CASSPLTSGGPYEQYF
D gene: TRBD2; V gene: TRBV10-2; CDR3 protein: CASSEGSGSSYEQYF
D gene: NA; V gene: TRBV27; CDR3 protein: CASLPLGGRHEQYF
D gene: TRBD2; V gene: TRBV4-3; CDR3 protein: CASSQDGLAADEQYF
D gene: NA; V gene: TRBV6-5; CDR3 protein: CASSYSRPGRSYEQYF
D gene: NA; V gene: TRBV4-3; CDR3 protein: CASSQDLTDQETQYF
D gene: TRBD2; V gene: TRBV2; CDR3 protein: CASIFSGSPSYEQYF
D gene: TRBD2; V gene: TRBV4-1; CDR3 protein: CASSQDGLAGHSTDTQYF
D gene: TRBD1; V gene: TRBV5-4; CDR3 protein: CASSWDRGYYEQYF
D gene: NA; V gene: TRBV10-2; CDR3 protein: CASSEPYKEDYEQYF
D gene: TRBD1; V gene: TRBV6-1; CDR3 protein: CASRGTVSYEQYF
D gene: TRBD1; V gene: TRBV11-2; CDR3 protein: CASSPGTGFEAFF
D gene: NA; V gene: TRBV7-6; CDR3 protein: CASSPGTSEAFF
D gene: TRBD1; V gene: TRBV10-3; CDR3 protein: CAISEGDSSYNSPLHF
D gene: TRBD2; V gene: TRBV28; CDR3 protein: CASSLFGSGRTEQFF
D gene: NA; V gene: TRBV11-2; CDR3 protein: CASSLGWMSINTEAFF
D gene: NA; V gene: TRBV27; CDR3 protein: CASSLQGEKLFF
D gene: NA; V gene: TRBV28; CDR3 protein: CASSPRPVGAVYETQYF
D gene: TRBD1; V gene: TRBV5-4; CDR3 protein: CASSLDRGQYEQYF
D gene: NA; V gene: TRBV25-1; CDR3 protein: CASSVWGDEAFF
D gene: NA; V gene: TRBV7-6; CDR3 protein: CASSPSGAETQYF
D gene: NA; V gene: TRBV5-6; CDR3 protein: CASSLGGVGEKLFF
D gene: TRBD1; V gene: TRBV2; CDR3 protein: CASSKDGQGGDEQYF